This T cell receptor (beta chain) was identified during a study of blood T cell repertoires in COVID-19. In the study overall: T cells, B-cell-depleted T cells, or PBMCs provided the cDNA or gDNA that served as material.

During active infection, Seattle patients enrolled and were then monitored through disease. TCRdb's copy holds only in-frame clones and misses some; the assay was immunoSEQ multiplex PCR. The table records under 450,000 clones, 86% of them present only once. The CDR3 runs to 14 residues. V shed 5 bases and J shed 10 bases, with 18 bases lying between them. In germline, CDR1 is LGHDT, CDR2 YNNKEL (reference sequence). Sequenced: peripheral blood. The sequence came from a woman in her sixties with COVID-19, enrolled during active disease. The chain couples TRBV3-1 (or the pseudogene TRBV3-2) to TRBJ2-1, with a weak D call TRBD2 (5 bases). CDR3 sequence (DNA): TGTGCCAGCAGCGAAACGCAAACATCGGGGGAGCAGTTCTTC. Amino acid sequence: CASSETQTSGEQFF.